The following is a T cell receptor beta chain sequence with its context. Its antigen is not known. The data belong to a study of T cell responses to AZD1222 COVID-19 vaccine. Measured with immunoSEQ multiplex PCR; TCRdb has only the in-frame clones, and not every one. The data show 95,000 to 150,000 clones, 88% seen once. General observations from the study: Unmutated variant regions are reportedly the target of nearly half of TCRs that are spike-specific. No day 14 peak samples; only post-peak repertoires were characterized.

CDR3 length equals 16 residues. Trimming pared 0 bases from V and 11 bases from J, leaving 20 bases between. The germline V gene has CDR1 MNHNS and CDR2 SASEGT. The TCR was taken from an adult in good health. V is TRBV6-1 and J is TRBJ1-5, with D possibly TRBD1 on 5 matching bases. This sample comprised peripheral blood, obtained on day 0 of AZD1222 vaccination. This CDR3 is CASSEAPSSSGTAQHF. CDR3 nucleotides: TGTGCCAGCAGTGAAGCGCCCTCCTCCAGTGGGACGGCCCAGCATTTT.